The TCR beta chain under discussion was sequenced for a study of blood T cells in healthy people across ages. Study as a whole: Template switching picked up about one barcoded beta molecule for each two T cells.

Trimming stripped 3 bases from V and 0 bases from J, with 17 bases between. The CDR3 contains 16 residues. Germline CDR1 DFQATT, CDR2 SNEGSKA (reference sequence). The second PCR ran about 6 to 11 cycles with a sample-barcoded 5' primer and J-beta primers. Each CDR3 protein is one row after TCRdb ran MiXCR on the 5' RACE reads. The sample lists roughly 1.6 million distinct CDR3 sequences, roughly 32% seen once, with around 11% in the top ten. The origin of this receptor is a young woman in good health. V and J are TRBV20-1 and TRBJ1-1; D ambiguous. Specimen: blood. CDR3 sequence reads: CSASSSNSWVNTEAFF. The CDR3, as DNA: TGCAGTGCTAGTTCCTCTAACAGTTGGGTGAACACTGAAGCTTTCTTT.